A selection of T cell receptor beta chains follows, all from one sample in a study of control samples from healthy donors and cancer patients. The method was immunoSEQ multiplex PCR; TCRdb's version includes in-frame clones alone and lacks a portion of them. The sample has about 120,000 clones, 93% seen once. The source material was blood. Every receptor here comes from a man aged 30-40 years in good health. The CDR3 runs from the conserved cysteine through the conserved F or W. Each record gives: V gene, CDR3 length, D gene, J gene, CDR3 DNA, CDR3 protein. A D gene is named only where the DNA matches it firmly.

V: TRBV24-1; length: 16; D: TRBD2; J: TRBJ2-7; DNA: TGTGCCACCCGAAGAGGGAGACTAGCGGGAGCCTACGAGCAGTACTTC; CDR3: CATRRGRLAGAYEQYF
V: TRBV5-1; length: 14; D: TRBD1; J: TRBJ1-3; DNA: TGCGCCAGCAGCTTGGAACAGGGGGTTGACACCATATATTTT; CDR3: CASSLEQGVDTIYF
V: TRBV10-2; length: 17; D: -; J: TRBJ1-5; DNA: TGCGCCAGCACCCCAGATGAGGCAGATAGGGGGAATCAGCCCCAGCATTTT; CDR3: CASTPDEADRGNQPQHF
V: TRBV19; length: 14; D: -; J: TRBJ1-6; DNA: TGTGCCAGTAGTGGGGGCTCCTATAATTCACCCCTCCACTTT; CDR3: CASSGGSYNSPLHF
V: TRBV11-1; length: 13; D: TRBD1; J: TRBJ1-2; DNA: TGTGCCAGCAGCGCGGACAGGGCGGGAGGCTACACCTTC; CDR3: CASSADRAGGYTF
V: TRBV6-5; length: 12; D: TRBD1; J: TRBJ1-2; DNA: TGTGCCAGCAGGCCGACAGGGATAGGCTACACCTTC; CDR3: CASRPTGIGYTF
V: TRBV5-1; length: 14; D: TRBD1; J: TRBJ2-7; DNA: TGCGCCAGCAGCTTGGTTGGGACAGGGAGCGAGCAGTACTTC; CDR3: CASSLVGTGSEQYF
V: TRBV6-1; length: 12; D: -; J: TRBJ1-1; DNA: TGTGCCAGCAGTGAAAAAAGGGAGCGAGCTTTCTTT; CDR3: CASSEKRERAFF
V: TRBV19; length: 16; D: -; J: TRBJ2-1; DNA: TGTGCCAGTAGTATTCTCAGGGCAGCCTCCTACAATGAGCAGTTCTTC; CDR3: CASSILRAASYNEQFF
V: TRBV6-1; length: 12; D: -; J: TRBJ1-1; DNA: TGTGCCAGCAGTGACCTCTTTAGCGGAGCTTTCTTT; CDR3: CASSDLFSGAFF
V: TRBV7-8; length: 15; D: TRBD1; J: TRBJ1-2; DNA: TGTGCCAGCAGCTTACAGGGGGCGGTGCTCTATGGCTACACCTTC; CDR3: CASSLQGAVLYGYTF